The 8 T cell receptor beta chains in this list originate from one sample, sequenced in a study of shared clonotypes between healthy human individuals. Profiled with immunoSEQ multiplex PCR; TCRdb holds only in-frame clones, not every one. The table lists more than 2 million clones, 95% of them singletons. The sequenced sample consisted of naive CD4+ T cells sorted from blood. The subset: CD45RA+ positively selected. The receptors here all came from a man aged 18 to 35 in good health.

The chain has TRBV6-5 and TRBJ1-1; D not certain. Trimming removed 0 bases at V and 5 bases at J, with 13 bases between. The CDR3 runs to 15 residues. Germline lookup yields CDR1 MNHEY and CDR2 SVGAGI. CDR3 residues: CASSYSWGGGTEAFF. The CDR3 region has the DNA TGTGCCAGCAGTTACTCGTGGGGAGGAGGGACTGAAGCTTTCTTT.

This chain joins TRBV11-3 and TRBJ2-3; TRBD2 agrees at 15 bases. The V and J ends lost 5 bases and 4 bases, in that order; junction bases with no gene match: 4. In germline, CDR1 is SGHNT, CDR2 YENEEA. The CDR3 runs 16 residues. This chain's CDR3 is CASSQRTSGGADTQYF. The CDR3, as DNA: TGTGCCAGCAGCCAAAGGACTAGCGGGGGGGCAGATACGCAGTATTTT.

V and J are TRBV7-2 and TRBJ2-2; 7 nucleotides line up with TRBD2. The junction had 13 bases not matched to a gene; V was cut back by 5 bases and J by 7 bases. The CDR3 is 16 residues long. Germline V gene data show CDR1 as SGHTA and CDR2 as FQGNSA. The CDR3 sequence is CASSTSAAGALGELFF. The DNA for the CDR3 is TGTGCCAGCAGCACCTCGGCGGCGGGAGCCCTCGGGGAGCTGTTTTTT.

The CDR3 region is CASSFGTPDYEQYF. In DNA form, the CDR3 reads TGTGCCAGCAGCTTTGGGACACCAGATTACGAGCAGTACTTC. V is TRBV5-8 and J is TRBJ2-7; maybe TRBD1 (6 bases). From germline, CDR1 is SGHTS and CDR2 YDEGEE. The CDR3 totals 14 residues. V dropped 2 bases and J dropped 4 bases, with 13 bases sitting between them.

The V call is TRBV2, the J call TRBJ2-2; a weak D match, TRBD1 (5 bases). The germline gives CDR1 SNHLY, CDR2 FYNNEI. Trimming took 7 bases from V and 2 from J, leaving 11 bases between them. The CDR3 is 14 residues long. The CDR3 here is CASKGELNTGELFF. CDR3 nucleotides: TGTGCCAGCAAAGGGGAACTTAACACCGGGGAGCTGTTTTTT.

The chain joins TRBV30 to TRBJ2-3; 7 bases fit TRBD1. Trimming removed 1 base from V and 0 bases from J; junction bases left unmatched: 4. The CDR3 covers 15 residues. Germline CDR1 reads GTSNPN; CDR2 reads SVGIG (reference sequence). As DNA, the CDR3 is TGTGCCTGGAGTGGGGGACAGACAAGCACAGATACGCAGTATTTT. Protein: CAWSGGQTSTDTQYF.

The gene calls are TRBV6-4 and TRBJ1-4; the match to TRBD1 covers 7 bases. The CDR3 runs to 12 residues. V trimming: 4 bases; J trimming: 8 bases; junction bases outside the gene matches: 1. The germline gives CDR1 MRHNA, CDR2 SNTAGT. In nucleotides, the CDR3 is TGTGCCAGCAGTGCCAGGGGGGAAAAACTGTTTTTT. Translated, it gives CASSARGEKLFF.

A single count supports this clone. The chain combines TRBV18 with TRBJ2-3; no reliable D call. V lost 2 bases to trimming and J lost 3 bases, with 6 bases between them. The CDR3 sequence is 13 residues long. Germline CDR1 reads KGHSH; CDR2 reads LQKENI. This CDR3 reads CASSPTFTDTQYF. The CDR3 coding sequence is TGTGCCAGCTCACCAACCTTTACAGATACGCAGTATTTT.